This passage covers 24 T cell receptor beta chains from one sample sequenced in a study of T cell clusters in autoimmune cytopenias. TRB was amplified by touch-down multiplex PCR, primer pools A and B combined. TCRdb reprocessed the multiplex PCR reads; each CDR3 protein has one entry and no DNA is given. Seen in this sample are roughly 4,000 distinct CDR3 sequences; the ten most common clones hold over 60%. Each sample's input was roughly 230 ng genomic DNA, 38,000 or so genome equivalents. The same data also contributed to another study, on T cell repertoires in aging, cancer and after chemotherapy.

The sample taken for sequencing was peripheral blood. The source of these receptors is a human donor with an autoimmune cytopenia or autoimmune hepatitis (not recorded which).

The chain uses TRBV6-2 or TRBV6-3 and TRBJ1-3. CDR1 and CDR2 from the germline V gene are MNHEY and SVGEGT. The CDR3 is 16 residues long. The CDR3 here is CASKSGGRESGNTIYF.

The rearrangement joins TRBV12-3 or TRBV12-4 to TRBJ2-3; TCRdb's D call of TRBD1 is untestable without DNA. This CDR3 is 14 amino acids long. This CDR3 reads CASSLRRGTDTQYF.

V and J are TRBV6-5 and TRBJ1-2; TCRdb picks TRBD1, but there is no DNA to check that call. Germline CDR1 reads MNHEY; CDR2 reads SVGAGI. The CDR3 covers 15 residues. CDR3 amino acids: CASRNRDRSKYGYTF.

This chain uses TRBV19 with TRBJ2-4; TCRdb's D call, TRBD2, is unchecked because there is no DNA. The CDR3 has 15 residues. The germline gives CDR1 LNHDA, CDR2 SQIVND (reference sequence). CDR3: CASVQQGPTKNIQYF. Based on the CDR3 plus reference TRBV19 and TRBJ2-4, the full variable domain is DGGITQSPKYLFRKEGQNVTLSCEQNLNHDAMYWYRQDPGQGLRLIYYSQIVNDFQKGDIAEGYSVSREKKESFPLTVTSAQKNPTAFYLCASVQQGPTKNIQYFGAGTRLSVL.

This chain connects TRBV5-4 to TRBJ2-2. CDR3 size: 15 residues. The germline V gene has CDR1 SGHNT and CDR2 YYREEE (reference sequence). CDR3 amino acids: CASSFELRNTGELFF.

The rearrangement links TRBV6-5 to TRBJ1-6; the D call of TRBD1 rests on TCRdb alone, since no DNA is present to check it. The V gene's germline CDR1 is MNHEY and CDR2 SVGAGI. This CDR3 is 16 amino acids long. CDR3 loop: CASGLKTGRYNSPLHF.

The rearrangement uses TRBV5-5 and TRBJ1-5; TCRdb outputs TRBD1, but without DNA this stays unchecked. Germline V gene sequence: CDR1 SGHKS, CDR2 YYEKEE (reference sequence). CDR3 length equals 14 residues. The CDR3 sequence: CASSLGMGGQPQHF.

The J gene is TRBJ1-2, the V gene TRBV24-1. The CDR3 has 12 residues. Germline V gene lookup returns CDR1 KGHDR and CDR2 SFDVKD. The CDR3 protein is CATSSQFHGYTF.

The V call is TRBV6-5, the J call TRBJ2-1; TCRdb picks TRBD1, but there is no DNA to check that call. Germline CDR1 MNHEY, CDR2 SVGAGI. The CDR3 has 18 amino acids. CDR3 in amino acids: CASSYSNPRTGVYNEQFF.

Measured by frequency, this clonotype is medium-sized. This chain connects TRBV12-3 or TRBV12-4 to TRBJ2-3; TCRdb's D call of TRBD2 is untestable without DNA. The CDR3 extends over 15 amino acids. The CDR3 sequence is CASSLRRGGLGTQYF.

V is TRBV12-3 or TRBV12-4 and J is TRBJ2-5; TCRdb names TRBD1, which stays unverified in the absence of DNA. CDR3 size: 15 residues. The CDR3: CASTSGASSKETQYF.

The V gene is TRBV27, the J gene TRBJ1-5. CDR1 and CDR2 from the germline V gene are MNHEY and SMNVEV (reference sequence). There are 13 residues in the CDR3. CDR3 amino acids: CASSLHSNQPQHF.

By frequency, this clonotype registers medium-sized (0.01 to 0.1%). The chain is built from TRBV29-1 and TRBJ1-1; the D call of TRBD1 rests on TCRdb alone, since no DNA is present to check it. CDR3 length equals 13 residues. Per germline, CDR1 SQVTM and CDR2 ANQGSEA. This CDR3 reads CSVRRQGNTEAFF. The whole variable domain, remainder taken from reference TRBV29-1 and TRBJ1-1, is SAVISQKPSRDICQRGTSLTIQCQVDSQVTMMFWYRQQPGQSLTLIATANQGSEATYESGFVIDKFPISRPNLTFSTLTVSNMSPEDSSIYLCSVRRQGNTEAFFGQGTRLTVV.

This sequence joins TRBV6-1 and TRBJ1-1. Looked up from germline, CDR1 is MNHNS and CDR2 is SASEGT. The CDR3 runs to 14 residues. CDR3 sequence reads: CASREWEPNTEAFF.

The chain combines TRBV18 with TRBJ1-1. The CDR3 extends over 13 amino acids. Germline V lookup: CDR1 KGHSH, CDR2 LQKENI. CDR3 loop: CASSPGLNTEAFF.

The rearrangement uses TRBV19 and TRBJ1-5. Germline assignment: CDR1 LNHDA and CDR2 SQIVND (reference sequence). This CDR3 region has 14 residues. The CDR3 region is CASSRRNSNQPQHF.

The chain combines TRBV5-1 with TRBJ2-5. The CDR3 spans 15 residues. Germline V gives CDR1 SGHRS, CDR2 YFSETQ. CDR3 sequence: CASSRDGRVEETQYF. The full variable domain, its missing parts supplied by reference TRBV5-1 and TRBJ2-5, is KAGVTQTPRYLIKTRGQQVTLSCSPISGHRSVSWYQQTPGQGLQFLFEYFSETQRNKGNFPGRFSGRQFSNSRSEMNVSTLELGDSALYLCASSRDGRVEETQYFGPGTRLLVL.

This chain joins TRBV18 and TRBJ1-5. The germline gives CDR1 KGHSH, CDR2 LQKENI. The CDR3 runs to 14 residues. The CDR3 spells CASSPGQGGQPQHF.

This clonotype is medium-sized by frequency. This rearrangement joins TRBV29-1 to TRBJ2-7; absent DNA, TCRdb's TRBD2 call cannot be checked. Per germline, CDR1 SQVTM and CDR2 ANQGSEA. The CDR3 spans 13 residues. CDR3 amino acids: CSVGGTRSYEQYF.

This chain uses TRBV11-3 with TRBJ2-3; TCRdb lists TRBD1, though no DNA is available to test this call. CDR1 and CDR2 (germline): SGHNT, YENEEA. This CDR3 region has 15 residues. This CDR3 is CASSIQARGSDTQYF.

The genes are TRBV5-4 and TRBJ2-3. The germline gives CDR1 SGHNT, CDR2 YYREEE (reference sequence). CDR3 length equals 13 residues. CDR3 region: CASSLTYTDTQYF.

This clonotype is called medium-sized based on its frequency. The chain recombines TRBV19 with TRBJ2-3. The CDR3 is made up of 14 amino acids. Germline V CDR1 and CDR2: LNHDA, SQIVND (reference sequence). The CDR3 spells CASSATLSTDTQYF.

This chain connects TRBV19 to TRBJ2-5; lacking DNA, the TRBD1 call made by TCRdb goes unchecked. CDR3 length: 15 amino acids. Germline assignment: CDR1 LNHDA and CDR2 SQIVND (reference sequence). CDR3: CASSIARGPGETQYF.

The rearrangement uses TRBV27 and TRBJ2-2. This CDR3 spans 15 amino acids. Germline V gives CDR1 MNHEY, CDR2 SMNVEV (reference sequence). CDR3 sequence reads: CASSKGITNTGELFF.